These 25 T cell receptor beta chains originate from one sample sequenced in a study of CD8 T cells in Susac syndrome (dated by TCRdb to about 2019). The method behind the library was the immunoSEQ multiplex PCR assay. RNA was extracted using the RNeasy kit, and roughly 0.5 to 1 microgram was reverse transcribed with random hexamers. TCRdb took the public reads, trimmed them with fastp at Q25, ran MiXCR for clone calling and kept in-frame beta chains. Records with the same CDR3 protein are collapsed into one entry carrying the most frequent genes and DNA. Present in this sample are roughly 25,000 distinct CDR3 sequences, just under 95% of which were seen just once. Clones ranked in the top ten supply 0.63% of the sample. The sequencing input was CD8+ T cells from PBMCs. The receptors originated from a human donor with Susac syndrome.

The V and J genes are TRBV11-2 and TRBJ2-3; D uncertain. The germline CDR1 and CDR2 sequences are SGHAT and FQNNGV. This CDR3 has 14 amino acids. The V end was cut by 4 bases, the J end by 7 bases, with 15 bases between. CDR3 nucleotide sequence: TGTGCCAGCAGCTCCCGACTGACACCTCATACGCAGTATTTT. It is translated as CASSSRLTPHTQYF.

The CDR3 nucleotides are TGTGCCAGCTCGGGGGCTAGCGGGGGCCGCACAGATACGCAGTATTTT. Translated, it gives CASSGASGGRTDTQYF. This chain connects TRBV18 to TRBJ2-3; 10 positions agree with TRBD2. There are 16 residues in the CDR3. Germline trimming cut 6 bases from V and 1 base from J; bases unmatched to any gene: 7. Germline CDR1 is KGHSH and CDR2 is LQKENI.

The J gene is TRBJ2-7, the V gene TRBV6-5; either TRBD1 or TRBD2 may supply D (5 bases each). The CDR3 consists of 16 residues. Germline V gene lookup returns CDR1 MNHEY and CDR2 SVGAGI. V gave up 0 bases and J gave up 3 bases, with 15 bases separating them. CDR3 DNA sequence: TGTGCCAGCAGTTACTCGACCGGGACCCGGTACTACGAGCAGTACTTC. Protein sequence: CASSYSTGTRYYEQYF.

The V gene is TRBV7-8, the J gene TRBJ2-2; possible D gene TRBD1, 6 bases. CDR3 length: 17 amino acids. Between the trimmed V and J ends, which lost 5 bases and 0 bases, there was a span of 16 bases. Looked up from germline, CDR1 is SGHVS and CDR2 is FQNEAQ. The CDR3, as DNA: TGTGCCAGCAGCGCCTTGAGGACAGCCCCGAACACCGGGGAGCTGTTTTTT. It yields the protein CASSALRTAPNTGELFF.

The chain's CDR3 is CASSQVTTGFGELFF. The CDR3 bases are TGTGCCAGCAGCCAAGTAACTACAGGGTTCGGGGAGCTGTTTTTT. J is TRBJ2-2 and V is TRBV3-1; D is possibly TRBD1 (6 bases). V was clipped by 1 base and J by 7 bases, with 13 bases between them. The CDR3 has 15 residues. Germline V gene sequence: CDR1 LGHDT, CDR2 YNNKEL (reference sequence).

The rearrangement links TRBV6-5 to TRBJ2-7, with TRBD2 identical over 9 bases. V was pared by 2 bases and J by 1 base, with 0 bases of the junction left unmatched. CDR3 size: 14 residues. Germline V gene sequence: CDR1 MNHEY, CDR2 SVGAGI. For the CDR3, the DNA is TGTGCCAGCAGTTACCTAGCGGGGTCCTACGAGCAGTACTTC. It translates to CASSYLAGSYEQYF.

This chain uses TRBV30 with TRBJ2-7, with 9 bases lining up with TRBD1. After removal of 2 bases from V and 3 bases from J, the junction contained 5 bases not matched to a gene. CDR3 length: 14 residues. The V gene's germline CDR1 is GTSNPN and CDR2 SVGIG (reference sequence). CDR3 protein: CAWSLGTGSYEQYF. In nucleotides, the CDR3 is TGTGCCTGGAGTTTAGGGACAGGGAGCTACGAGCAGTACTTC.

The chain employs TRBV9 and TRBJ2-7, with TRBD1 matching over 7 bases. The CDR3 is 14 residues long. CDR1 SGDLS and CDR2 YYNGEE come from the germline V gene. V gave up 2 bases and J gave up 0 bases; unmatched junction bases: 2. The CDR3 DNA reads as TGTGCCAGCAGCGTGGGGGACAGCTCCTACGAGCAGTACTTC. It encodes CASSVGDSSYEQYF.

This sequence joins TRBV28 and TRBJ2-5; D not certain. The germline V gene has CDR1 MDHEN and CDR2 SYDVKM. Trimming pared 6 bases from V and 1 base from J, leaving 9 bases between. The CDR3 contains 13 residues. The chain's CDR3 is CASRPISQETQYF. The CDR3 nucleotides are TGTGCCAGCAGGCCTATCAGCCAAGAGACCCAGTACTTC.

The chain joins TRBV5-1 to TRBJ2-7, with 8 bases fitting TRBD1. Trimming at V came to 4 bases and at J to 6 bases, leaving 9 bases not matched to a gene. The germline V gene has CDR1 SGHRS and CDR2 YFSETQ. The CDR3 covers 14 residues. CDR3 loop: CASSLDGQGLEQYF. As DNA, the CDR3 is TGCGCCAGCAGCCTGGATGGACAGGGTCTCGAGCAGTACTTC.

This chain joins TRBV3-1 and TRBJ2-3, with no clear D. Germline values: CDR1 LGHDT, CDR2 YNNKEL (reference sequence). V was clipped by 3 bases and J by 6 bases, with 16 bases between them. This CDR3 is built from 15 residues. CDR3 in amino acids: CASSQKKGNLDTQYF. The CDR3 DNA reads as TGTGCCAGCAGCCAGAAAAAGGGTAATCTGGATACGCAGTATTTT.

DNA for the CDR3: TGTGCCAGCAGCTTCCCCAATACAAGGGACGTGGAATACTTC. Its translation is CASSFPNTRDVEYF. This sequence joins TRBV7-9 and TRBJ2-4; the D gene could be TRBD1 or TRBD2 (5 bases each). Germline V gene lookup returns CDR1 SEHNR and CDR2 FQNEAQ (reference sequence). The CDR3 has 14 residues. Trimming took off 3 bases at V and 16 bases at J, with 22 bases between the two ends.

This chain joins TRBV27 and TRBJ2-3; D is unresolved. The germline gives CDR1 MNHEY, CDR2 SMNVEV (reference sequence). Trimming removed 10 bases from V and 4 bases from J, with 12 bases in between. CDR3 length: 12 residues. Here the CDR3 reads CAIGRFPDTQYF. The CDR3 DNA reads as TGTGCCATAGGGCGGTTCCCAGATACGCAGTATTTT.

The genes are TRBV6-2 or TRBV6-3 and TRBJ2-2; TRBD2 is a possible D gene (5 bases). V shed 5 bases and J shed 0 bases, with 10 bases lying between them. Per the germline V gene, CDR1 is MNHEY and CDR2 is SVGEGT. The CDR3 has 15 amino acids. DNA of the CDR3: TGTGCCAGCAGTGTAGGACTCCCGAACACCGGGGAGCTGTTTTTT. Protein product: CASSVGLPNTGELFF.

The chain employs TRBV6-2 or TRBV6-3 and TRBJ1-6; the D is unclear. This CDR3 contains 16 residues. Trimming left V 6 bases short and J 5 bases short, with 17 bases between. The germline V gene has CDR1 MNHEY and CDR2 SVGEGT. CDR3 bases: TGTGCCAGCAGATCCGGCGTTTTGACGAATAATTCACCCCTCCACTTT. It specifies CASRSGVLTNNSPLHF.

The CDR3 protein is CSARSVRSGETDTQYF. CDR3 nucleotide sequence: TGCAGTGCTAGGTCCGTCCGGAGCGGGGAAACAGATACGCAGTATTTT. This chain links TRBV20-1 with TRBJ2-3; the match to TRBD2 covers 7 bases. The CDR3 loop spans 16 amino acids. J was trimmed by 3 bases and V by 3 bases; bases with no gene match: 12. The germline V gene has CDR1 DFQATT and CDR2 SNEGSKA (reference sequence).

This chain joins TRBV28 and TRBJ1-1, with D possibly TRBD1 on 6 matching bases. The germline V gene has CDR1 MDHEN and CDR2 SYDVKM. The germline V and J ends were trimmed by 6 bases and 7 bases, with 12 bases remaining between them. The CDR3 length is 12 residues. The CDR3 sequence: CASRTDRYEAFF. As DNA, the CDR3 is TGTGCCAGCAGAACCGACAGGTATGAAGCTTTCTTT.

The V call is TRBV7-9, the J call TRBJ2-7; D call uncertain. The germline CDR1 and CDR2 sequences are SEHNR and FQNEAQ (reference sequence). There are 14 residues in the CDR3. V was shortened by 7 bases and J by 0 bases, with 13 bases between the two germline ends. CDR3 sequence (DNA): TGTGCCAGCACCCCCTTGGGGTTCTCCTACGAGCAGTACTTC. Protein sequence: CASTPLGFSYEQYF.

The CDR3 bases are TGTGCCAGCAGTTTCGAACTAGCTGCCTACGAGCAGTACTTC. This gives the protein CASSFELAAYEQYF. The chain recombines TRBV12-3 or TRBV12-4 with TRBJ2-7, with D perhaps matching TRBD2 (6 bases). This CDR3 region has 14 residues. V was clipped by 3 bases and J by 2 bases, with 11 bases between them.

The V gene is TRBV18, the J gene TRBJ1-1, with D maybe TRBD1 (6 bases). CDR1 and CDR2 (germline): KGHSH, LQKENI. Trimming removed 3 bases from V and 1 base from J, with 9 bases in between. This CDR3 comprises 14 residues. The CDR3 is CASSPRGSNTEAFF. For the CDR3, the DNA is TGTGCCAGCTCACCCAGGGGATCGAACACTGAAGCTTTCTTT. Variable domain in full (rest from reference TRBV18 and TRBJ1-1): NAGVMQNPRHLVRRRGQEARLRCSPMKGHSHVYWYRQLPEEGLKFMVYLQKENIIDESGMPKERFSAEFPKEGPSILRIQQVVRGDSAAYFCASSPRGSNTEAFFGQGTRLTVV.

V and J are TRBV7-9 and TRBJ2-7, with 9 bases that match TRBD2. V shed 6 bases and J 2 bases; nucleotides not matched to a gene: 5. Germline V lookup: CDR1 SEHNR, CDR2 FQNEAQ (reference sequence). The length of the CDR3 is 14 residues. In nucleotides, the CDR3 is TGTGCCAGCAGGCCTAGCGGGAACACCTACGAGCAGTACTTC. This codes for CASRPSGNTYEQYF.

The chain uses TRBV7-6 and TRBJ2-1; 9 nucleotides align to TRBD2. The CDR3 loop spans 14 amino acids. The V and J ends lost 1 base and 7 bases, in that order; junction bases with no gene match: 2. Germline CDR1 is SGHVS and CDR2 is FNYEAQ. The CDR3 loop is CASSLEGLANEQFF. The DNA for the CDR3 is TGTGCCAGCAGCTTAGAGGGACTAGCAAATGAGCAGTTCTTC.

This chain uses TRBV30 with TRBJ2-2, with a possible D match to TRBD1 (5 bases). Germline V lookup: CDR1 GTSNPN, CDR2 SVGIG (reference sequence). This CDR3 region has 14 residues. V was pared by 0 bases and J by 4 bases, with 9 bases between. The CDR3 sequence is CAWSVGVGTGELFF. The CDR3 nucleotides are TGTGCCTGGAGTGTAGGGGTTGGCACCGGGGAGCTGTTTTTT.

The gene calls are TRBV20-1 and TRBJ2-7; the D gene could be TRBD1 or TRBD2 (5 bases each). Germline V gene data show CDR1 as DFQATT and CDR2 as SNEGSKA (reference sequence). The germline V and J ends were trimmed by 6 bases and 1 base, with 13 bases remaining between them. The CDR3 has 13 amino acids. The DNA for the CDR3 is TGCAGTGCCCCACTAGGGGAGTCCTACGAGCAGTACTTC. Protein: CSAPLGESYEQYF.

The chain links TRBV19 to TRBJ1-1; possibly TRBD1 for D (5 bases). Trimming removed 5 bases at V and 5 bases at J, with 6 bases between. CDR3 length equals 11 residues. Germline loops: CDR1 LNHDA, CDR2 SQIVND (reference sequence). CDR3 coding DNA: TGTGCCAGTAGTGAGGGGACTGAAGCTTTCTTT. This sequence encodes CASSEGTEAFF.